A selection of T cell receptor beta chains follows, all from one sample in a study of shared clonotypes between healthy human individuals. TCRdb keeps only in-frame clones here, not all; method: immunoSEQ multiplex PCR. The sample has about 1 million clones, more than 60% seen once. Sequenced material: memory CD4+ T cells sorted from blood. The origin of the receptors is a man younger than 35 in good health. Both conserved end residues are part of each CDR3. Each record gives: J gene, V gene, D gene, clone size, CDR3 protein, CDR3 DNA. D genes are given only for firm matches. Size tells how often a clone was seen (once, few, many) or the class of an expanded clone, and some rows leave it out.

TRBJ2-1	TRBV27	TRBD2	-	CASSFRLAGGNEQFF	TGTGCCAGCAGTTTTCGGCTAGCGGGAGGCAATGAGCAGTTCTTC
TRBJ2-1	TRBV5-4	TRBD1	-	CASSSGQGAENEQFF	TGTGCCAGCAGCTCGGGACAGGGGGCAGAAAATGAGCAGTTCTTC
TRBJ2-7	TRBV6-5	-	-	CASSYTLGQPSYEQYF	TGTGCCAGCAGTTACACTCTAGGACAACCCTCCTACGAGCAGTACTTC
TRBJ1-1	TRBV7-9	-	-	CASSLFGGKMNTEAFF	TGTGCCAGCAGCTTATTCGGGGGAAAGATGAACACTGAAGCTTTCTTT
TRBJ2-3	TRBV7-9	-	-	CASSLAKAGANAKTQYF	TGTGCCAGCAGCTTAGCTAAGGCGGGGGCCAATGCAAAGACGCAGTATTTT
TRBJ1-2	TRBV19	TRBD1	-	CASSKGQGRGYTF	TGTGCCAGTAGTAAGGGACAGGGAAGGGGCTACACCTTC
TRBJ2-3	TRBV15	-	-	CATSRALGAGGDTQYF	TGTGCCACCAGCAGAGCGTTGGGGGCCGGGGGGGATACGCAGTATTTT
TRBJ2-1	TRBV6-4	TRBD2	-	CASSDSWGGYNEQFF	TGTGCCAGCAGTGACTCGTGGGGGGGCTACAATGAGCAGTTCTTC
TRBJ2-2	TRBV5-1	-	-	CASSLVPGTNTGELFF	TGCGCCAGCAGCTTGGTCCCGGGGACGAACACCGGGGAGCTGTTTTTT
TRBJ2-5	TRBV5-1	-	-	CASSLQGPTQETQYF	TGCGCCAGCAGCTTGCAGGGGCCAACGCAAGAGACCCAGTACTTC
TRBJ2-7	TRBV6-6	-	-	CASSPPGEQYF	TGTGCCAGCAGCCCCCCGGGCGAGCAGTACTTC
TRBJ2-5	TRBV5-1	TRBD2	few	CASGAGDAQETQYF	TGCGCCAGCGGGGCGGGGGACGCTCAAGAGACCCAGTACTTC
TRBJ2-7	TRBV5-1	-	-	CASSLADSTAYEQYF	TGCGCCAGCAGCTTGGCAGATAGCACCGCCTACGAGCAGTACTTC
TRBJ2-7	TRBV6-1	-	-	CASRVTAYEQYF	TGTGCCAGCAGGGTGACCGCCTACGAGCAGTACTTC
TRBJ2-7	TRBV19	TRBD2	-	CASSGTSGSSYEQYF	TGTGCCAGTAGCGGGACTAGCGGGTCCTCCTACGAGCAGTACTTC
TRBJ2-7	TRBV11-2	-	-	CASSLGAERNYEQYF	TGTGCCAGCAGCTTAGGAGCGGAAAGGAACTACGAGCAGTACTTC
TRBJ1-4	TRBV7-9	-	-	CASSPRTATNEKLFF	TGTGCCAGCAGTCCACGGACTGCAACTAATGAAAAACTGTTTTTT
TRBJ1-1	TRBV6-5	-	-	CASRGTLATQAFF	TGTGCCAGCAGGGGGACTTTGGCGACCCAAGCTTTCTTT
TRBJ1-2	TRBV10-3	-	-	CAISEQYGYTF	TGTGCCATCAGTGAGCAGTATGGCTACACCTTC
TRBJ1-6	TRBV6-6	-	-	CASGKTGKNNSPLHF	TGTGCCAGCGGAAAGACAGGAAAAAATAATTCACCCCTCCACTTT